The entry that follows covers one T cell receptor (beta chain) sequence. This table comes from immunoSEQ multiplex PCR, and its TCRdb copy is limited to in-frame clones, with some not included. The sample yields some 350,000 clones, roughly 67% seen once. In germline, CDR1 is SGHTA, CDR2 FQGTGA. The CDR3 totals 14 residues. V was trimmed by 8 bases and J by 1 base, leaving 12 bases between them. The sample belongs to a study of cytotoxic CD8 clonotypes in ibrutinib-treated CLL. V usage is TRBV7-3 and J usage is TRBJ2-1; possibly TRBD2 for D (5 bases). This material consisted of PBMCs, taken after 36 months of ibrutinib treatment. This sequence was found in a human donor with chronic lymphocytic leukemia. CDR3 in amino acids: CASLLAFSYNEQFF. The DNA of the CDR3 is TGTGCCAGCTTGTTAGCGTTTTCCTACAATGAGCAGTTCTTC.